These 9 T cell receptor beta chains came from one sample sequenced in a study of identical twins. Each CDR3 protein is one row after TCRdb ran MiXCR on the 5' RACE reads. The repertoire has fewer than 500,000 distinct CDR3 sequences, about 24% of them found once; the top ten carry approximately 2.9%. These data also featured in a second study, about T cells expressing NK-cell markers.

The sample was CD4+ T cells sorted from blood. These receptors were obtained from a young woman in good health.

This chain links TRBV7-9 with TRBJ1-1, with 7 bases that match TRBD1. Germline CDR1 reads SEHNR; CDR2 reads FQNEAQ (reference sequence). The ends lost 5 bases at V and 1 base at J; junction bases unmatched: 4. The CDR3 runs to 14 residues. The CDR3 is CASSTGQRNTEAFF. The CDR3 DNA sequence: TGTGCCAGCAGCACGGGACAGAGGAACACTGAAGCTTTCTTT.

The CDR3 nucleotides read TGTGCCAGCAGCCCAGCATGGGGCGGGAGGTACATTCAGTACTTC. This encodes CASSPAWGGRYIQYF. The chain has TRBV7-2 and TRBJ2-4; 8 bases are a match to TRBD2. Germline V gives CDR1 SGHTA, CDR2 FQGNSA. V gave up 5 bases and J gave up 8 bases; unmatched junction bases: 11. The CDR3 loop spans 15 amino acids. Together with reference TRBV7-2 and TRBJ2-4, the CDR3 gives the full variable domain: GAGVSQSPSNKVTEKGKDVELRCDPISGHTALYWYRQSLGQGLEFLIYFQGNSAPDKSGLPSDRFSAERTGGSVSTLTIQRTQQEDSAVYLCASSPAWGGRYIQYFGAGTRLSVL.

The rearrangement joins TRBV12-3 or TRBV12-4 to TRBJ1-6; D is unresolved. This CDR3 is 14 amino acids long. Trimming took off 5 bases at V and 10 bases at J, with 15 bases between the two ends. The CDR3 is CASSPSGLASPLHF. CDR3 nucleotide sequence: TGTGCCAGCAGTCCTTCGGGTCTCGCCTCACCCCTCCACTTT.

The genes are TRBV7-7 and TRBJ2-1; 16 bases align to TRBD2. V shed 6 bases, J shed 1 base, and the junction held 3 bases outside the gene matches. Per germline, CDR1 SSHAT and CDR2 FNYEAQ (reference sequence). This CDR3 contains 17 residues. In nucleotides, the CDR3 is TGTGCCAGCAGTCCGGGACTAGCGGGAGGGTCCTACAATGAGCAGTTCTTC. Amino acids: CASSPGLAGGSYNEQFF.

The DNA for the CDR3 is TGTGCCAGCAGTCTAGGACAGCACTACAATGAGCAGTTCTTC. Translated, it gives CASSLGQHYNEQFF. The chain recombines TRBV6-1 with TRBJ2-1, with D possibly being TRBD1 (6 bases). CDR3 length: 14 amino acids. V was clipped by 5 bases and J by 3 bases, with 11 bases between them. Germline V gene data show CDR1 as MNHNS and CDR2 as SASEGT.

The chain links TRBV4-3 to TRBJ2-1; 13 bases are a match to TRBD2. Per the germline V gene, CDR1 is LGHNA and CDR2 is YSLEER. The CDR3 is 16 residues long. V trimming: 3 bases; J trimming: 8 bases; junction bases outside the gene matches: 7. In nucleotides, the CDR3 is TGCGCCAGCAGCCAGGAGACTAGCGGGAGGACCCATGAGCAGTTCTTC. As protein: CASSQETSGRTHEQFF.

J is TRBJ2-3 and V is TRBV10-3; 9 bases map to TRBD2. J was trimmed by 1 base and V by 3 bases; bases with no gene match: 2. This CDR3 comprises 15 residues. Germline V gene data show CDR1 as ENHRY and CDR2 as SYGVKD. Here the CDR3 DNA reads TGTGCCATCAGTGATCAGCGGGGGGGCACAGATACGCAGTATTTT. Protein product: CAISDQRGGTDTQYF.

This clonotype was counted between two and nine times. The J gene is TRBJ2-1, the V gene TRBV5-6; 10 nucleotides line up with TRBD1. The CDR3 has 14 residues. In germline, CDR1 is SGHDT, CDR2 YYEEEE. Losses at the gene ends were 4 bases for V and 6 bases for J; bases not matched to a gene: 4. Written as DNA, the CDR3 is TGTGCCAGCAGCCTCGGGGACAGGGGCAATGAGCAGTTCTTC. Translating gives CASSLGDRGNEQFF.

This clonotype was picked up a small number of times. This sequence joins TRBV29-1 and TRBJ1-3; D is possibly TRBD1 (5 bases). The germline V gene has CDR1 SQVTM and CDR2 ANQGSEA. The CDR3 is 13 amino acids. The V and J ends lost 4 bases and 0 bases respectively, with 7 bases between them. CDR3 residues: CSVGRGSGNTIYF. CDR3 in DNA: TGCAGCGTTGGTAGGGGCTCTGGAAACACCATATATTTT.